The rows below give T cell receptor beta chains drawn from one sample of a study of blood T cell repertoires in COVID-19. Assay: immunoSEQ multiplex PCR; the TCRdb copy retains only in-frame clones and omits some. The table shows some 300,000 clones, with roughly nine tenths occurring only once. The sample comprised PBMCs or T cells enriched from blood (not recorded which). The source of these receptors is a middle-aged woman who had recovered from COVID-19. Both conserved end residues are part of each CDR3. Fields, in order: J gene, D gene, V gene, clone size, CDR3 protein, CDR3 DNA. D genes are given only for firm matches. Size is stated for part of the rows, as once, few or many counts, or as a class when the clone is expanded.

TRBJ2-3 NA TRBV5-1 NA CASSLDVAPDTQYF TGCGCCAGCAGCTTGGATGTAGCGCCAGATACGCAGTATTTT
TRBJ1-5 TRBD1 TRBV18 NA CASSLGQGSNQPQHF TGTGCCAGCTCACTAGGACAGGGAAGCAATCAGCCCCAGCATTTT
TRBJ1-2 NA TRBV6-1 few CASRAGATYGYTF TGTGCCAGCAGAGCGGGGGCGACTTATGGCTACACCTTC
TRBJ2-3 NA TRBV4-3 NA CASSPGGFTDTQYF TGCGCCAGCAGCCCCGGCGGCTTCACAGATACGCAGTATTTT
TRBJ2-5 NA TRBV15 once CATSRDHTGRYPQYF TGTGCCACCAGCAGAGATCATACAGGGCGGTACCCCCAGTACTTC
TRBJ2-6 NA TRBV29-1 few CSVRGSGANVLTF TGCAGCGTTCGGGGATCTGGGGCCAACGTCCTGACTTTC
TRBJ2-6 NA TRBV19 many CASSIEGGSGANVLTF TGTGCCAGTAGTATAGAGGGGGGCTCTGGGGCCAACGTCCTGACTTTC
TRBJ1-2 NA TRBV5-1 few CASSLADSSPGGYTF TGCGCCAGCAGCTTGGCTGACTCCAGCCCCGGCGGCTACACCTTC
TRBJ2-3 TRBD2 TRBV19 NA CASSRLAGASTDTQYF TGTGCCAGTAGTAGACTAGCGGGGGCTAGCACAGATACGCAGTATTTT
TRBJ1-2 NA TRBV19 NA CASSIGPGSYGYTF TGTGCCAGTAGTATCGGTCCGGGAAGTTATGGCTACACCTTC
TRBJ1-2 TRBD1 TRBV18 NA CASSPSTGRDGYTF TGTGCCAGCTCACCTTCGACAGGGCGGGATGGCTACACCTTC
TRBJ2-1 TRBD2 TRBV7-9 NA CASSFLTSGHNEQFF TGTGCCAGCAGCTTCCTCACTAGCGGACACAATGAGCAGTTCTTC
TRBJ1-5 TRBD1 TRBV5-5 NA CASSADREGRQPQHF TGTGCCAGCAGCGCGGACAGGGAAGGACGACAGCCCCAGCATTTT
TRBJ2-1 TRBD2 TRBV7-9 NA CASSLAGGLYNEQFF TGTGCCAGCAGCTTGGCGGGAGGCCTATACAATGAGCAGTTCTTC
TRBJ1-5 TRBD1 TRBV6-1 NA CASSEGGRDRDFYSNQPQHF TGTGCCAGCAGTGAAGGGGGTAGGGACAGAGACTTTTATAGCAATCAGCCCCAGCATTTT
TRBJ2-7 NA TRBV15 NA CATSRVGGASRSYEQYF TGTGCCACCAGCAGAGTGGGGGGGGCTAGCCGATCCTACGAGCAGTACTTC
TRBJ2-1 NA TRBV2 NA CASRSGGSDYRNEQFF TGTGCCAGCAGGTCAGGCGGTAGTGACTATCGGAATGAGCAGTTCTTC